The text below deals with one TCR beta chain. Antigen specificity is unknown. The study made its TRB cDNA libraries by 5' RACE, adding UMI labels. TCRdb reprocessed the 5' RACE reads, with one entry per CDR3 protein and no DNA. The sample's table shows some 140,000 distinct CDR3 sequences. The source of the sample is a study of CXCR3-negative and CXCR3-positive naive CD8 T cells. The study, taken as a whole, reports: Because surface CD5 did not distinguish the naive subsets, TCR strength was inferred from TRB CDR3 properties. The TRB CDR3s that CXCR3-positive naive cells carried were more hydrophobic than those of CXCR3-negative naive cells. Post-cryopreservation CXCR3 expression was partly diminished, and the bulk of assays employed fresh PBMCs. In both naive subsets diversity was comparably high, whereas memory CD8+ cells showed much lower diversity. Memory cells diverged, while naive CXCR3-positive and CXCR3-negative cells had similar TRBV-TRBJ usage.

CDR3 length equals 14 residues. CDR1 is SGHRS, CDR2 YFSETQ, per germline. V and J are TRBV5-1 and TRBJ2-7; TCRdb indicates TRBD1, and absent DNA this call remains unverified. This TCR derives from a human donor in good health. Some clones in this sample may be carry-over from other donors' samples. The sample consisted of naive CXCR3+ CD8+ T cells from blood. Indicated subset: CD45RO-CCR7+CD27+CD95- naive CD8+ T cells expressing CXCR3 (TNR3+). CDR3 residues: CASSAYTGTYEQYF.